This T cell receptor (beta chain) was captured in a study of cytomegalovirus exposure and HLA in healthy donors. The overall study: The Caucasian-associated ancestry cluster contained around four fifths of the 300 to 450 genotyped donors.

Points on this clone: Antigen unknown.

CDR3 length: 21 amino acids. Germline V gives CDR1 LGHNA, CDR2 YNFKEQ. The ends were cut back, 1 base at V and 8 bases at J, with 33 bases in the middle. General study points: Using a false discovery rate of 0.05, a later analysis showed that around 16,000 TCR beta sequences were associated with HLA alleles. As was reported, the HLA-A and HLA-B alleles of most subjects were accurately predicted from TCR beta sequences.

PCR amplification relied on 60 Vbeta primers (plus 13 Jbeta primers). This table comes from immunoSEQ multiplex PCR, and its TCRdb copy is limited to in-frame clones, with some not included. Altogether about 83,000 clones are present, roughly 81% being singletons, with the ten largest covering about 2%. The origin of this receptor is a woman under 40 in good health and CMV-seronegative. The chain carries TRBV4-2 and TRBJ2-1; D remains unclear. The sequenced material came from PBMCs. CDR3 protein: CASSQGTSPGDPLGMSDEQFF. The CDR3 DNA reads as TGTGCCAGCAGCCAAGGAACCTCCCCCGGCGACCCCCTGGGCATGTCGGATGAGCAGTTCTTC.